This T cell receptor beta chain was recorded in a study of blood T cell repertoires in COVID-19. The CDR3 runs to 12 residues. V gave up 4 bases and J gave up 6 bases, with 9 bases separating them. Authors' methods: Reference gene primers were amplified, and this amplification served to estimate nucleated cell counts. Measured with immunoSEQ multiplex PCR; TCRdb has only the in-frame clones, and not every one. V and J calls and clone size are as listed in that table; D and trimming were resolved from the DNA. The sample has hundreds of thousands of clones; approximately 81% are singletons. This rearrangement joins TRBV12-3 or TRBV12-4 to TRBJ1-1, with D possibly TRBD1 on 5 matching bases. The specimen was peripheral blood. This receptor was taken from an elderly woman with acute or convalescent COVID-19. The CDR3 region has the DNA TGTGCCAGCAGTTGGGGGAGGGCTGAAGCTTTCTTT. Residues: CASSWGRAEAFF.